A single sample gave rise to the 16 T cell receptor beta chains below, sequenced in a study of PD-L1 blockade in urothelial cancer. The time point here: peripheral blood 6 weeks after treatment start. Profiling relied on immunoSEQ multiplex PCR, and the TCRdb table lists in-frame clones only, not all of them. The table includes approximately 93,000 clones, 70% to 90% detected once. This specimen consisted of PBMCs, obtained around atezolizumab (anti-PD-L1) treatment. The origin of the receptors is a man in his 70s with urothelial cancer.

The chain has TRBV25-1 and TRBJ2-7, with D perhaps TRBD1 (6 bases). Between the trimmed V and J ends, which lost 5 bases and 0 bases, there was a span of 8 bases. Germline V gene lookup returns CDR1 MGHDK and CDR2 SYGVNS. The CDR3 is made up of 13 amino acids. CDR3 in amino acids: CASSRRGSYEQYF. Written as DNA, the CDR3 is TGTGCCAGCAGTCGCAGGGGCTCCTACGAGCAGTACTTC.

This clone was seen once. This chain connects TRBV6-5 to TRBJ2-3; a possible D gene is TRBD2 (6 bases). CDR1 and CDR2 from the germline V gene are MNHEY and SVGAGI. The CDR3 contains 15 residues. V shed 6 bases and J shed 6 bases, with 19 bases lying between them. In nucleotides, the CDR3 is TGTGCCAGCAGCTACGGGGCGGGGCTGAGGGATACGCAGTATTTT. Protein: CASSYGAGLRDTQYF.

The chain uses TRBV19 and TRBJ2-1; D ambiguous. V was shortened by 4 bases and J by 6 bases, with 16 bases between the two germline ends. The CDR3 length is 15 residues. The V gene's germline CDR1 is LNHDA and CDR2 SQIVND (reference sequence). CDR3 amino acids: CASSTAGGLVNEQFF. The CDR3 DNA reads TGTGCCAGTAGTACGGCAGGTGGGCTCGTCAATGAGCAGTTCTTC.

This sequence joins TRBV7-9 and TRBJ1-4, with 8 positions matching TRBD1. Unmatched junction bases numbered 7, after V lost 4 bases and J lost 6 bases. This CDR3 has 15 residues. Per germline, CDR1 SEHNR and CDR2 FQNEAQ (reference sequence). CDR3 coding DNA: TGTGCCAGCAGCTCGACAGGGGAATGGGATGAAAAACTGTTTTTT. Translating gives CASSSTGEWDEKLFF.

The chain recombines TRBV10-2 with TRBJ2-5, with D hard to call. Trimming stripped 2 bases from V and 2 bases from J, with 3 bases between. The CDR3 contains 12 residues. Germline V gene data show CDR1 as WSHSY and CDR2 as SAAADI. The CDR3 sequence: CASSEVQETQYF. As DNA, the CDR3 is TGCGCCAGCAGTGAGGTACAAGAGACCCAGTACTTC.

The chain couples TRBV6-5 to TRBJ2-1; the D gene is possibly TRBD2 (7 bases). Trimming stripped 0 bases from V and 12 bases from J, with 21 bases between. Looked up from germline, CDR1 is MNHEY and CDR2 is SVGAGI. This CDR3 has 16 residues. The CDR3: CASSYSSMGAREAQFF. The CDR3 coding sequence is TGTGCCAGCAGTTACTCGAGTATGGGGGCCCGGGAGGCGCAGTTCTTC.

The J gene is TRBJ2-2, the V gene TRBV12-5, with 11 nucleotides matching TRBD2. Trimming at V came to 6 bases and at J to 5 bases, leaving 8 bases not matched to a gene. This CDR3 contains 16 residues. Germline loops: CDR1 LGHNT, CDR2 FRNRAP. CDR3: CASGYTSGRRTGELFF. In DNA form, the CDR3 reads TGTGCTAGTGGCTACACTAGCGGGAGACGGACCGGGGAGCTGTTTTTT.

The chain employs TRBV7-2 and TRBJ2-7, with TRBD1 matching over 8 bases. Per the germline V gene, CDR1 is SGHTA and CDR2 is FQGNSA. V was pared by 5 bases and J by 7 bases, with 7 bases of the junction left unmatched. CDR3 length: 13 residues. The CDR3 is CASSLRQGSEQYF. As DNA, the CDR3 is TGTGCCAGCAGCCTCCGACAGGGGAGTGAGCAGTACTTC.

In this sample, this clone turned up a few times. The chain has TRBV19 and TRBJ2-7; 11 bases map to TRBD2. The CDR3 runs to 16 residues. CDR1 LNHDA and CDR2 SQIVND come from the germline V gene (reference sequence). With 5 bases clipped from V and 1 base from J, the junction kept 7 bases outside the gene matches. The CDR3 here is CASSPGTSGRSYEQYF. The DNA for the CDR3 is TGTGCCAGTAGTCCCGGGACTAGCGGAAGATCCTACGAGCAGTACTTC. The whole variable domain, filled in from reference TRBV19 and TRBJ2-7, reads DGGITQSPKYLFRKEGQNVTLSCEQNLNHDAMYWYRQDPGQGLRLIYYSQIVNDFQKGDIAEGYSVSREKKESFPLTVTSAQKNPTAFYLCASSPGTSGRSYEQYFGPGTRLTVT.

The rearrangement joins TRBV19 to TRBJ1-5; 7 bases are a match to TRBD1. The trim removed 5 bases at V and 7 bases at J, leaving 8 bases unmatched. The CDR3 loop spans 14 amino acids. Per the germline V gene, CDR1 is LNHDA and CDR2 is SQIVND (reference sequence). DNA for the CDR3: TGTGCCAGTAGTCCAAACAGGGGCGGGCAGCCCCAGCATTTT. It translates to CASSPNRGGQPQHF.

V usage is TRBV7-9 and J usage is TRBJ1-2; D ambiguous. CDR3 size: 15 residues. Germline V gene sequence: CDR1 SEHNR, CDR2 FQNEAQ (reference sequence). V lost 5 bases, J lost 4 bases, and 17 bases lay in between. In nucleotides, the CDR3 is TGTGCCAGCAGCCGCGGGCCCCTCGATCTCTATGGCTACACCTTC. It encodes CASSRGPLDLYGYTF.

The DNA of the CDR3 is TGTGCCAGCAGCTTAGTAGCGGGAGAAGAGACCCAGTACTTC. Translation: CASSLVAGEETQYF. V and J are TRBV7-2 and TRBJ2-5; 9 bases line up with TRBD2. The V gene's germline CDR1 is SGHTA and CDR2 FQGNSA. The CDR3 is 14 residues long. V was pared by 1 base and J by 3 bases, with 0 bases of the junction left unmatched.

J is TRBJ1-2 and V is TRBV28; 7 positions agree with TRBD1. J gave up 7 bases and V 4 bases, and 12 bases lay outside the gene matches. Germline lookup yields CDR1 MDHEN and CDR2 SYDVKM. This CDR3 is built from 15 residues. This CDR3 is CASSSTETGVGGYTF. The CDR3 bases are TGTGCCAGCAGTTCGACGGAAACAGGGGTAGGTGGCTACACCTTC.

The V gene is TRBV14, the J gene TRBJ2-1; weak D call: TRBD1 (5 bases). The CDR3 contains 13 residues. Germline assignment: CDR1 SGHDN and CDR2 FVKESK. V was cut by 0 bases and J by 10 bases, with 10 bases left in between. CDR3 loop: CASSQDRGSEQFF. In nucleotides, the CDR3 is TGTGCCAGCAGCCAAGATAGGGGATCGGAGCAGTTCTTC.

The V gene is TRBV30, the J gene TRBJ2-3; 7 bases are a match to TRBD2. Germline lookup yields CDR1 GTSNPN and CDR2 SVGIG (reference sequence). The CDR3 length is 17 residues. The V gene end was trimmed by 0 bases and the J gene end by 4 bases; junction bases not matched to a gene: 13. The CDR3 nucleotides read TGTGCCTGGAGTGTAGGTGTCTCGGGCGGGAGCTCAGATACGCAGTATTTT. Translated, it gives CAWSVGVSGGSSDTQYF.

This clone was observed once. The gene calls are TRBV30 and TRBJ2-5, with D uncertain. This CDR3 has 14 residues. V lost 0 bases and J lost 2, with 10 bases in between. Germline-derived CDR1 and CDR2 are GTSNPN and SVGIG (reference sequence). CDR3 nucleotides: TGTGCCTGGAGTGTCGGTGGTGCTCAAGAGACCCAGTACTTC. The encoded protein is CAWSVGGAQETQYF.